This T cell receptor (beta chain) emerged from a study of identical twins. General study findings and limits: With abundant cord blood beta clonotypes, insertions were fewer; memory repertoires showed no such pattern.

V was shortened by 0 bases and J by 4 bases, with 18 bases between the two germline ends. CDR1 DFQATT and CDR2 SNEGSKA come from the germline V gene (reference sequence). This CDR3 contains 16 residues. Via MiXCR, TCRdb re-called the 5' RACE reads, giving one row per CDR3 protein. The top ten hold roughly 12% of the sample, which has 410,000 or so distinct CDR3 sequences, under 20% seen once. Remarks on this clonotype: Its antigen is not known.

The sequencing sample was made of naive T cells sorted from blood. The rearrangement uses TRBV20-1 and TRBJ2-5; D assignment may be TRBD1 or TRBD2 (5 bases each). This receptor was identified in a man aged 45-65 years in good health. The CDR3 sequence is CSAREGVLGYRETQYF. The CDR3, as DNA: TGCAGTGCTAGAGAGGGGGTTTTGGGTTATAGAGAGACCCAGTACTTC.